This T cell receptor beta chain was recovered during a study of cytomegalovirus exposure and HLA in healthy donors. Only in-frame clones appear in the TCRdb table, and some are missing; sequencing was by immunoSEQ multiplex PCR. The profile shows fewer than 250,000 clones, approximately 87% of them singletons. The length of the CDR3 is 13 residues. Per the germline V gene, CDR1 is MGHRA and CDR2 is YSYEKL. V lost 6 bases and J 5 bases, leaving 10 bases between the germline ends. Study-wide findings and caveats: A few chains tied to CMV proved CMV antigen-specific in vitro. Clusters of TCRs from the first cohort tended to co-occur in the 120 or so validation repertoires (as a later analysis found). Overall, about 160 TCR beta chains were annotated as cytomegalovirus-associated.

This clone was counted only a few times. Its matching antigen is unknown. The TCR was taken from a young woman in good health and CMV-seronegative. Sequenced: PBMCs. This chain joins TRBV4-1 and TRBJ2-2; D gene uncertain. The CDR3 DNA sequence: TGCGCCAGCAGGACGTTGGGGACCGGGGAGCTGTTTTTT. It yields the protein CASRTLGTGELFF.